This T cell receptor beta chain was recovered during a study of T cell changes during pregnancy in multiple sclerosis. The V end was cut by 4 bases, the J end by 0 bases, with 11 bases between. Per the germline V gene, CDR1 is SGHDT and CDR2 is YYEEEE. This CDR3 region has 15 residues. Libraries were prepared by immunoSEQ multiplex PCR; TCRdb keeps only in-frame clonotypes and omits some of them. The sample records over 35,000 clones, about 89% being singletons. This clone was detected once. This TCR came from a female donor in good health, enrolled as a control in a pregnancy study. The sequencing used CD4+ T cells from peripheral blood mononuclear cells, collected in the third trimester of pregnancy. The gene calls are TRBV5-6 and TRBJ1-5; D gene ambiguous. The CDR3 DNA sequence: TGTGCCAGCAGCCTGAAGACTTATAGCAATCAGCCCCAGCATTTT. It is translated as CASSLKTYSNQPQHF.